This T cell receptor (beta chain) was captured in a study of blood T cells in healthy people across ages. Study-wide context: When template switching was applied, about one barcoded beta molecule was captured per two T cells.

Trimming stripped 1 base from V and 4 bases from J, with 17 bases between. The germline CDR1 and CDR2 sequences are LGHNA and YNFKEQ. The CDR3 runs 16 residues. Remarks on this clonotype: Its specificity is not known.

Combining a sample-barcoded 5' primer with a J-beta primer mix, a second PCR ran for about 6 to 11 cycles. A single record per CDR3 protein comes from TCRdb applying MiXCR to the 5' RACE reads. This table has over a million distinct CDR3 sequences, roughly 40% appearing once. Overall study results and limits: Among T cells, TCR beta diversity per million cells dropped roughly linearly as age rose. Compared with aged donors, long-lived donors showed fewer expanded clones, suggesting selection.

The TCR sequence derives from a woman under 30 in good health. The chain has TRBV4-2 and TRBJ2-7; D assignment may be TRBD1 or TRBD2 (5 bases each). The sequenced sample was blood. The chain's CDR3 is CASSQVSGTISYEQYF. The CDR3 nucleotides are TGTGCCAGCAGCCAAGTCTCCGGGACCATATCTTACGAGCAGTACTTC.